A selection of T cell receptor beta chains follows, all from one sample in a study of cytomegalovirus exposure and HLA in healthy donors. Assay used: immunoSEQ multiplex PCR; TCRdb lists only in-frame clones, some missing. Of approximately 220,000 clones in the sample, approximately 80% were seen once. What was sequenced was PBMCs. Receptors originate from a boy aged 2 to 10 in good health and CMV-seronegative. Both conserved end residues are part of each CDR3.

J	V	CDR3
TRBJ2-7	TRBV6-5	CASSRGDFEQYF
TRBJ1-4	TRBV25-1	CASSGQGKWTNEKLFF
TRBJ1-4	TRBV6-5	CASHPGGNEKLFF
TRBJ2-5	TRBV2	CASSDAQREEETQYF
TRBJ2-7	TRBV19	CASSMGPSYEQYF
TRBJ2-3	TRBV29-1	CSVGGQGPVVDTQYF
TRBJ1-1	TRBV5-6	CASSVVMTEAFF
TRBJ2-1	TRBV11-3	CASSLGLAGVYNEQFF
TRBJ2-3	TRBV2	CASSERTSGTDTQYF
TRBJ1-2	TRBV29-1	CSVGGAANYGYTF
TRBJ2-7	TRBV6-5	CASSGVAGGPREQYF
TRBJ2-1	TRBV7-3	CASSLTPTGSSYNEQFF
TRBJ2-3	TRBV7-3	CASSLTPSDTQYF
TRBJ2-3	TRBV9	CASSAILGQGGTDTQYF
TRBJ1-1	TRBV19	CASSIAENTEAFF
TRBJ2-7	TRBV5-1	CASSLEPTGFEDF
TRBJ1-2	TRBV7-9	CASSLGDYGTPPYGYTF
TRBJ2-1	TRBV6-4	CASSLAGGNNEQFF
TRBJ1-6	TRBV7-9	CASSFSPLSLDSPLHF
TRBJ1-1	TRBV5-1	CASSYGQGRGTEAFF
TRBJ2-3	TRBV5-1	CASSWAKRTDTQYF
TRBJ2-7	TRBV14	CASRKQGGAYEQYF
TRBJ2-5	TRBV28	CASSLLSSPGGETQYF
TRBJ2-2	TRBV5-5	CASSLAERAGELFF
TRBJ1-4	TRBV7-6	CASSLRRGPEKLFF
TRBJ2-2	TRBV5-8	CASSAGLAGPARNGELFF
TRBJ2-7	TRBV5-1	CASSQGSSYEQYF
.	TRBV30	CAWSAYRAHEQYF
TRBJ2-3	TRBV10-3	CAIRHTDTQYF
TRBJ2-3	TRBV5-5	CASSLSGGRIDTQYF
TRBJ2-1	TRBV4-1	CASSQDLAGGAAYNEQFF
TRBJ2-7	TRBV6-1	CASSEFAGIAEQYF
TRBJ2-6	TRBV6-1	CASSLDSGANVLTF
TRBJ2-2	TRBV5-1	CASSLGQGRNTGELFF
TRBJ2-1	TRBV5-1	CASSFGQGRYNEQFF
TRBJ1-3	TRBV4-1	CASSQLLPTVGNTIYF
TRBJ1-6	TRBV4-2	CASSQEGTGLNSPLHF
TRBJ2-1	TRBV5-8	CASSFRGATYNEQFF
TRBJ1-2	TRBV4-2	CASSQAGGNYGYTF
TRBJ2-7	TRBV25-1	CASSGTSGSNEQYF
TRBJ2-1	TRBV7-2	CASSLATSGRSHEQFF
TRBJ1-2	TRBV7-9	CASSLGLTGVIVNGYTF
TRBJ2-5	TRBV4-2	CASSQQAGERWETQYF
TRBJ2-7	TRBV11-3	CASSLGQGVYEQYF
TRBJ2-7	TRBV5-6	CASSLGLAGVPSYEQYF
TRBJ2-5	TRBV5-1	CASSWTRPETQYF
TRBJ1-1	TRBV7-9	CASSLAGGNTEAFF
TRBJ2-6	TRBV7-9	CASSLAAGGAGANVLTF
TRBJ1-1	TRBV6-6	CASISTGNTEAFF